What follows are 24 T cell receptor beta chains derived from one specimen sequenced in a study of STAT5B mutations in CD4+ large granular lymphocyte leukemia. This table comes from immunoSEQ multiplex PCR, and its TCRdb copy is limited to in-frame clones, with some not included. The table includes roughly 35,000 clones, about 65% detected once. The sample was CD4+ T cells from blood buffy coats. The receptors stem from a human donor in good health.

The genes are TRBV7-2 and TRBJ2-3; 7 bases line up with TRBD2. This CDR3 is built from 15 residues. Germline V gene sequence: CDR1 SGHTA, CDR2 FQGNSA. V trimming: 3 bases; J trimming: 4 bases; junction bases outside the gene matches: 7. The CDR3 is CASSLGLGGSDTQYF. The CDR3 DNA is TGTGCCAGCAGCTTGGGCCTCGGGGGGTCAGATACGCAGTATTTT.

The V gene is TRBV7-8, the J gene TRBJ2-5; D remains unclear. The CDR3 is 13 residues long. Germline CDR1 reads SGHVS; CDR2 reads FQNEAQ. Trimming removed 3 bases from V and 1 base from J, with 6 bases in between. CDR3 sequence reads: CASSLGPQETQYF. The CDR3 nucleotides are TGTGCCAGCAGCTTGGGCCCCCAAGAGACCCAGTACTTC.

The V call is TRBV2, the J call TRBJ1-4; D not certain. V dropped 8 bases and J dropped 0 bases, with 10 bases sitting between them. The CDR3 loop spans 14 amino acids. Germline V gene lookup returns CDR1 SNHLY and CDR2 FYNNEI. The DNA of the CDR3 is TGTGCCAGCTCTAGACTCGCAACTAATGAAAAACTGTTTTTT. Amino acid sequence: CASSRLATNEKLFF.

J is TRBJ1-3 and V is TRBV10-3; no clear D. The germline V and J ends were trimmed by 2 bases and 3 bases, with 11 bases remaining between them. Per the germline V gene, CDR1 is ENHRY and CDR2 is SYGVKD. The CDR3 is 15 residues long. The DNA for the CDR3 is TGTGCCATCAGTGAGCCCGCTGGGAGTGGAAACACCATATATTTT. As protein: CAISEPAGSGNTIYF.

This clone was counted a few times. This CDR3 reads CASSIPGGPQHF. The CDR3 bases are TGTGCCAGCAGCATTCCTGGGGGACCCCAGCATTTT. The chain employs TRBV7-2 and TRBJ1-5; tentatively, D is TRBD1 (5 bases). The CDR3 is made up of 12 amino acids. The V gene lost 5 bases and the J gene lost 10 bases, with 12 bases spanning the gap. From germline, CDR1 is SGHTA and CDR2 FQGNSA.

The chain couples TRBV5-4 to TRBJ1-4; no firm D call. The V end lost 1 base, the J end lost 5 bases, and 9 bases lay between the germline ends. The CDR3 spans 14 residues. Germline CDR1 is SGHNT and CDR2 is YYREEE (reference sequence). As DNA, the CDR3 is TGTGCCAGCAGCTTGTATCAGACGAATGAAAAACTGTTTTTT. This gives the protein CASSLYQTNEKLFF.

V usage is TRBV7-9 and J usage is TRBJ1-2, with 10 bases matching TRBD1. The CDR3 is 17 amino acids. Germline CDR1 is SEHNR and CDR2 is FQNEAQ (reference sequence). V lost 5 bases, J lost 1 base, and 10 bases stayed unmatched. CDR3 loop: CASSPKGGQGNNYGYTF. CDR3 nucleotide sequence: TGTGCCAGCAGCCCGAAGGGGGGACAGGGGAATAACTATGGCTACACCTTC.

With regard to this clone: The sample holds other DNA sequences that translate to the same CDR3. The chain is built from TRBV29-1 and TRBJ1-2; D unresolved. V was shortened by 6 bases and J by 5 bases, with 7 bases between the two germline ends. The CDR3 runs 10 residues. Germline loops: CDR1 SQVTM, CDR2 ANQGSEA. The chain's CDR3 is CSVDSYGYTF. The CDR3 nucleotides are TGCAGCGTGGACTCTTATGGCTACACCTTC.

The chain combines TRBV11-1 with TRBJ2-1; D is unresolved. There are 12 residues in the CDR3. CDR1 is SGHAT and CDR2 is FQDESV in the germline V gene (reference sequence). The germline V and J ends were trimmed by 1 base and 8 bases, with 6 bases remaining between them. For the CDR3, the DNA is TGTGCCAGCAGCTTAGATCTAGATGAGCAGTTCTTC. Residues: CASSLDLDEQFF.

This chain connects TRBV4-2 to TRBJ2-2, with D perhaps assigned TRBD1 or TRBD2 (6 bases each). V lost 0 bases and J lost 4, with 12 bases in between. Germline-derived CDR1 and CDR2 are LGHNA and YNFKEQ. The CDR3 sequence is 16 residues long. The CDR3 region has the DNA TGTGCCAGCAGCCAAGAATGGGGGGCCAGCACCGGGGAGCTGTTTTTT. Translated, it gives CASSQEWGASTGELFF.

The chain has TRBV7-9 and TRBJ2-6; tentatively, D is TRBD1 or TRBD2 (5 bases each). The germline CDR1 and CDR2 sequences are SEHNR and FQNEAQ (reference sequence). V was shortened by 2 bases and J by 3 bases, with 17 bases between the two germline ends. The CDR3 is 18 amino acids. CDR3 DNA: TGTGCCAGCAGCTTATATTTGAGGGGATCGTATGGGGCCAACGTCCTGACTTTC. Protein: CASSLYLRGSYGANVLTF.

This clone appeared a single time. The rearrangement uses TRBV20-1 and TRBJ2-1; no clear D gene. This CDR3 is built from 10 residues. Trimming removed 5 bases from V and 10 bases from J, with 9 bases in between. CDR1 DFQATT and CDR2 SNEGSKA come from the germline V gene (reference sequence). CDR3 region: CSALRAEQFF. In DNA, the CDR3 is TGCAGTGCTCTCCGGGCCGAGCAGTTCTTC.

This sequence joins TRBV11-2 and TRBJ2-7; D remains ambiguous. This CDR3 has 15 residues. Per germline, CDR1 SGHAT and CDR2 FQNNGV. Trimming left V 4 bases short and J 2 bases short, with 15 bases between. The CDR3 nucleotides are TGTGCCAGCAGCTCCCACCGACTTAGGCCCTACGAGCAGTACTTC. Encoded protein: CASSSHRLRPYEQYF. The full variable domain, with the rest looked up from reference TRBV11-2 and TRBJ2-7, is EAGVAQSPRYKIIEKRQSVAFWCNPISGHATLYWYQQILGQGPKLLIQFQNNGVVDDSQLPKDRFSAERLKGVDSTLKIQPAKLEDSAVYLCASSSHRLRPYEQYFGPGTRLTVT.

The chain carries TRBV6-5 and TRBJ2-7; D gene ambiguous. The CDR3 is 14 amino acids. Germline V lookup: CDR1 MNHEY, CDR2 SVGAGI. V was pared by 6 bases and J by 2 bases, with 14 bases between. CDR3 in amino acids: CASRALTPPYEQYF. DNA for the CDR3: TGTGCCAGCAGGGCGCTCACACCGCCCTACGAGCAGTACTTC.

The chain carries TRBV2 and TRBJ2-1, with D unresolved. Trimming cost V 1 base and J 7 bases, with 17 bases left between them. Germline loops: CDR1 SNHLY, CDR2 FYNNEI. CDR3 size: 16 residues. CDR3 bases: TGTGCCAGCAGTGAAGGCCAGTGGCCCAATAGGAATGAGCAGTTCTTC. Translated: CASSEGQWPNRNEQFF. The whole variable domain, filled in from reference TRBV2 and TRBJ2-1, reads EPEVTQTPSHQVTQMGQEVILRCVPISNHLYFYWYRQILGQKVEFLVSFYNNEISEKSEIFDDQFSVERPDGSNFTLKIRSTKLEDSAMYFCASSEGQWPNRNEQFFGPGTRLTVL.

This rearrangement joins TRBV7-6 to TRBJ2-3, with D hard to call. Between the trimmed V and J ends, which lost 6 bases and 8 bases, there was a span of 9 bases. CDR1 and CDR2 (germline): SGHVS, FNYEAQ. This CDR3 spans 11 amino acids. DNA of the CDR3: TGTGCCAGCAGTAACAGTTTTACGCAGTATTTT. This gives the protein CASSNSFTQYF.

This chain joins TRBV9 and TRBJ2-6; maybe TRBD1 (7 bases). Germline assignment: CDR1 SGDLS and CDR2 YYNGEE. Trimming cost V 3 bases and J 1 base, with 11 bases left between them. The CDR3 runs 16 residues. The CDR3 coding sequence is TGTGCCAGCAGCGCACAGGGGACTTCTGGGGCCAACGTCCTGACTTTC. It encodes CASSAQGTSGANVLTF.

In this sample, this clone turned up a few times. The chain links TRBV5-1 to TRBJ1-1, with D unclear. CDR1 SGHRS and CDR2 YFSETQ come from the germline V gene. The V end was cut by 4 bases, the J end by 8 bases, with 18 bases between. The CDR3 is 14 amino acids. CDR3 bases: TGCGCCAGCAGCGCCGACCCGGGGAAAGGGGAAGCTTTCTTT. It is translated as CASSADPGKGEAFF. Full variable domain (rest looked up from reference TRBV5-1 and TRBJ1-1): KAGVTQTPRYLIKTRGQQVTLSCSPISGHRSVSWYQQTPGQGLQFLFEYFSETQRNKGNFPGRFSGRQFSNSRSEMNVSTLELGDSALYLCASSADPGKGEAFFGQGTRLTVV.

This clone is medium-sized (0.01 to 0.1%) in the sample. V gene TRBV18 combines with J gene TRBJ1-1, with a weak D call TRBD1 (5 bases). Germline CDR1 KGHSH, CDR2 LQKENI. V was clipped by 2 bases and J by 9 bases, with 10 bases between them. The CDR3 is 12 residues long. The CDR3 spells CASSPDREKAFF. The CDR3 DNA reads TGTGCCAGCTCACCAGACAGAGAGAAAGCTTTCTTT.

The V call is TRBV4-3, the J call TRBJ2-7; 7 bases match TRBD2. CDR1 and CDR2 from the germline V gene are LGHNA and YSLEER. V lost 0 bases and J lost 7; bases outside the gene matches: 18. There are 18 residues in the CDR3. The CDR3 nucleotides read TGCGCCAGCAGCCAAGAGACGGGATCGGGGGGACCTCTAAGAGAGCAGTACTTC. Amino acid sequence: CASSQETGSGGPLREQYF.

V is TRBV5-1 and J is TRBJ2-7, with 8 bases that match TRBD1. This CDR3 is 16 amino acids long. In germline, CDR1 is SGHRS, CDR2 YFSETQ. Trimming removed 5 bases from V and 1 base from J; junction bases left unmatched: 11. The CDR3 protein is CASSSGQGYGSYEQYF. CDR3 coding DNA: TGCGCCAGCAGTTCAGGACAGGGCTATGGATCCTACGAGCAGTACTTC.

This clone showed up just a few times. J is TRBJ2-3 and V is TRBV6-1; 7 positions match TRBD2. CDR1 is MNHNS, CDR2 SASEGT, per germline. This CDR3 region has 15 residues. The V segment lost 4 bases and the J segment 2 bases; nucleotides outside the gene matches: 6. CDR3 sequence: CASSGGGGSTDTQYF. CDR3 DNA: TGTGCCAGCAGTGGCGGCGGGGGATCCACAGATACGCAGTATTTT.

CDR3 DNA: TGTGCCAGCAGCAAGGACACGTTCTCCTACAATGAGCAGTTCTTC. Translating it yields CASSKDTFSYNEQFF. The V call is TRBV7-8, the J call TRBJ2-1; possible D gene TRBD1, 5 bases. V was pared by 5 bases and J by 0 bases, with 11 bases between. This CDR3 contains 15 residues. Germline V CDR1 and CDR2: SGHVS, FQNEAQ. Based on the CDR3 plus reference TRBV7-8 and TRBJ2-1, the full variable domain is GAGVSQSPRYKVAKRGQDVALRCDPISGHVSLFWYQQALGQGPEFLTYFQNEAQLDKSGLPSDRFFAERPEGSVSTLKIQRTQQEDSAVYLCASSKDTFSYNEQFFGPGTRLTVL.

In its sample, this clone was seen a few times. This rearrangement joins TRBV10-3 to TRBJ1-6, with 8 positions matching TRBD1. The V gene's germline CDR1 is ENHRY and CDR2 SYGVKD. V trimming: 5 bases; J trimming: 5 bases; junction bases outside the gene matches: 5. This CDR3 has 15 amino acids. CDR3 DNA: TGTGCCATCAGTCCGGACAGGGTGGATAATTCACCCCTCCACTTT. As protein: CAISPDRVDNSPLHF.